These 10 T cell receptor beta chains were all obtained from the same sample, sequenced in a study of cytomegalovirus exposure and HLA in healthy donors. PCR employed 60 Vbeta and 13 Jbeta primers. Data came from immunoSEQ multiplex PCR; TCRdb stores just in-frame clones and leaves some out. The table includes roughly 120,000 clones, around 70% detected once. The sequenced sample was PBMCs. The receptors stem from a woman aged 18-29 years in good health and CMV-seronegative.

DNA for the CDR3: TGTGCCAGCAGTGTACAACAGGGGGGCTATGGCTACACCTTC. Its translation: CASSVQQGGYGYTF. The V and J genes are TRBV28 and TRBJ1-2; 8 nucleotides agree with TRBD1. Germline trimming cut 5 bases from V and 4 bases from J; bases unmatched to any gene: 6. In germline, CDR1 is MDHEN, CDR2 SYDVKM. The CDR3 has 14 residues.

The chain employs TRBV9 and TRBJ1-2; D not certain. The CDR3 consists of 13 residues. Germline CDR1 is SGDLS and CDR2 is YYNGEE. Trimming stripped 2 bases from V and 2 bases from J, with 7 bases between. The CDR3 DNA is TGTGCCAGCAGCGTTACAGAGAACTATGGCTACACCTTC. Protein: CASSVTENYGYTF.

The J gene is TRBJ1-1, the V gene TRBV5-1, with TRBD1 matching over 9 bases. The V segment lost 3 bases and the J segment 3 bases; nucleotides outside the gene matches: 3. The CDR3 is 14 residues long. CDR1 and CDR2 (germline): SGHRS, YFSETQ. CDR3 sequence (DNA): TGCGCCAGCAGCTCGACAGGGGGAGACACTGAAGCTTTCTTT. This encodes CASSSTGGDTEAFF.

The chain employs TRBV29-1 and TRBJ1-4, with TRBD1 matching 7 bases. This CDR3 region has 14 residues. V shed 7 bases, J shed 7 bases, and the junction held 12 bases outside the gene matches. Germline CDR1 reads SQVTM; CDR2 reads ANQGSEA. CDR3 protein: CSARKGGAGEKLFF. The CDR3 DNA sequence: TGCAGCGCGAGAAAAGGGGGCGCGGGTGAAAAACTGTTTTTT.

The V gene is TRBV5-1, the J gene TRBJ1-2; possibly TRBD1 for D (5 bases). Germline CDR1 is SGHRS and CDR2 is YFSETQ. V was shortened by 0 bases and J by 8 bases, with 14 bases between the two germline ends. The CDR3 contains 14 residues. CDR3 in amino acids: CASSLEWQGGGYTF. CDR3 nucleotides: TGCGCCAGCAGCTTGGAATGGCAGGGTGGCGGCTACACCTTC.

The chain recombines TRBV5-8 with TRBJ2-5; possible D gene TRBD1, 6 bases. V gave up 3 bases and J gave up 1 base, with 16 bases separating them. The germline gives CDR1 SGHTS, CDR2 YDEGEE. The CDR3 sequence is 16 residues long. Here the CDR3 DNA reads TGTGCCAGCAGCTATACCTCCTGGACAGTCCAAGAGACCCAGTACTTC. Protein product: CASSYTSWTVQETQYF.

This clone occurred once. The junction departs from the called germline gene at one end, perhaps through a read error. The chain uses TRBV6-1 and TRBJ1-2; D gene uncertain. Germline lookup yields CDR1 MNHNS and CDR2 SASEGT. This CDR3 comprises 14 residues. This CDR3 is CASSVRWADPLSAF. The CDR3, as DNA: TGTGCCAGCAGTGTACGTTGGGCAGACCCCCTCTCGGCCTTC.

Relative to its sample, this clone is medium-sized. The DNA for the CDR3 is TGTGCCAGCAGCCAAGATGCGGGGGGGCCCGGGGAGCTGTTTTTT. This codes for CASSQDAGGPGELFF. The chain combines TRBV4-2 with TRBJ2-2, with TRBD2 matching over 9 bases. CDR1 LGHNA and CDR2 YNFKEQ come from the germline V gene. This CDR3 has 15 residues. V was pared by 0 bases and J by 6 bases, with 2 bases of the junction left unmatched.

CDR3 amino acids: CASSSLTSNYGYTF. CDR3 nucleotides: TGTGCCAGCAGCTCCCTTACATCAAACTATGGCTACACCTTC. The genes are TRBV7-9 and TRBJ1-2; D not certain. The V gene lost 4 bases and the J gene lost 2 bases, with 11 bases spanning the gap. Per germline, CDR1 SEHNR and CDR2 FQNEAQ (reference sequence). This CDR3 has 14 amino acids.

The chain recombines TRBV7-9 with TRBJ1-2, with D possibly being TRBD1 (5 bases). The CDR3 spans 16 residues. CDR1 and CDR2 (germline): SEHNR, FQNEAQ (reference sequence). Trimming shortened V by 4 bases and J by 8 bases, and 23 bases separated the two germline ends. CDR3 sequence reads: CASSSLTTGLSAGYTF. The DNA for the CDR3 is TGTGCCAGCAGCTCTCTCACGACGGGACTCTCAGCGGGCTACACCTTC.